This TCR beta chain was observed in a study of shared clonotypes between healthy human individuals (dated by TCRdb to 2018 to 2020). About the study as a whole: Three men and two women, aged 18 to 49 years, made up the cohort. Between about 0.85 and 9.5 billion PBMCs per donor were obtained by leukapheresis. To increase sequencing depth and limit assay-specific biases, different laboratories used diverse techniques to prepare libraries and sequence TCR repertoires. For each donor, three plates each were used for CD4 naive and CD4 memory, two plates were used for CD8 naive, and one plate was used for CD8 memory. Blood TCR repertoires of about five healthy adults were deeply sequenced to estimate repertoire size and the extent of clonotype sharing between individuals.

Including cysteine and phenylalanine, the CDR3 has 13 amino acids. The retained sequence is limited to the CDR3, 39 bases, with the frame set at the first base. CDR1 is given as SGDLS and CDR2 as YYNGEE, both from the germline V gene. Trimming at the junction amounts to 1 base on V and 1 base on J, and the germline ends lie 5 bases apart. Comments on this clone: There is no known antigen for this receptor. Base-call qualities are not available, and no considerably larger clone is one nucleotide away.

Here is what the overall study found, with its caveats: About 5% of naive CD4, around 4% of naive CD8, 2.3% of memory CD4, and about 0.4% of memory CD8 clonotypes were shared across several donors. Compared with non-shared clonotypes, clonotypes shared by all four sorted-subset donors had higher generation probabilities. Estimated clonotype richness was generally larger for naive than for memory subsets. Rarefaction of sorted-subset datasets indicated incomplete sequencing despite the large sequencing depth. The genetic and exposure-history diversity represented was limited by the small number of donors. Sampling was restricted to blood, and TCR repertoires in tissues likely differ from the TCR repertoires found in blood. Pairwise subsampling indicated that sequencing depth was expected to affect the degree of clonotype sharing among donors.

The donors were healthy, HIV-negative adults who had no recently reported acute infections or vaccinations. Only Caucasian adults living in Nashville, Tennessee, USA were represented among the donors. CD4+ T cells were enriched by magnetic negative selection; naive cells were then positively selected on CD45RA, and the negative fraction formed the memory subset. After blood collection by leukapheresis, PBMCs were isolated using Ficoll-Histopaque density gradient centrifugation and then cryopreserved in the vapor phase of liquid nitrogen. Purity and quantity of every magnetically sorted T cell population were checked by analytical flow cytometry. Genomic DNA was isolated from every sorted fraction and measured by UV absorbance on a Nanodrop 2000c. Using the deep immunoSEQ assay, TCR CDR3 regions were amplified from genomic DNA by multiplex PCR. For each cell subset, the extracted genomic DNA was distributed evenly across all wells of several immunoSEQ 96-well plates, and each plate served as one replicate. For sorted subsets, each replicate PCR was loaded with around 220 ng genomic DNA, equivalent to about 33,000 T cell genomes. Purified libraries were quantified with a Qubit 3.0 fluorometer, sized on a Bioanalyzer 2100, and re-quantified with the KAPA Library Quantification kit. Each immunoSEQ 96-well plate was sequenced on its own single-read 150-cycle Illumina NextSeq 550 flow cell. The original methods were these. Because only junctional sequences without quality scores were contained in the immunoSEQ output, filtering matching that applied to full-length reads could not be performed. Sequences were annotated with PyIR, a Python wrapper for IgBLAST v1.9, and V/J genes and CDR3 were assigned using IMGT germline references. Any read was removed if the V/J assignment was weak (E-value above 1e-6), the CDR3 was missing, or the read contained stop codons, out-of-frame junctions, or ambiguous translated residues. V3J clonotypes were defined by identical inferred V gene, J gene, and CDR3 amino acid sequence. The percentage overlap between two repertoires was calculated by dividing the number of shared unique clonotypes by the size of the smaller repertoire. Three approaches were used to assess repertoire richness: RTK rarefaction, the Chao1 estimator, and Recon v2.1 estimates of unobserved clonotypes. For all TCRbeta clonotypes obtained by the gDNA method from a few donors, generation probabilities were computed with OLGA. Held by TCRdb, this immuneACCESS table contains in-frame sequences only and omits some clones. Under half of the omission traces to an unresolved V gene where checked; the cause of the rest is unknown. The V and J calls and clone size come from that table; D and trimming were worked out from the DNA. This sample gives about 1.4 million clones in total; roughly 97% of them show up just once. Roughly 1.2% of the sample belongs to the ten largest clones.

Material for sequencing was naive CD4+ T cells sorted from blood. Reading the label with the study, this specimen's cell subset or site is: CD45RA+ positively selected. The V and J segments used are TRBV9 and TRBJ1-1; the D gene is not confidently resolved. The receptor's source is a man aged 25 to 45 in good health. The CDR3 protein sequence reads: CASSVYQNTEAFF. The nucleotides are TGTGCCAGCAGCGTATATCAGAACACTGAAGCTTTCTTT.